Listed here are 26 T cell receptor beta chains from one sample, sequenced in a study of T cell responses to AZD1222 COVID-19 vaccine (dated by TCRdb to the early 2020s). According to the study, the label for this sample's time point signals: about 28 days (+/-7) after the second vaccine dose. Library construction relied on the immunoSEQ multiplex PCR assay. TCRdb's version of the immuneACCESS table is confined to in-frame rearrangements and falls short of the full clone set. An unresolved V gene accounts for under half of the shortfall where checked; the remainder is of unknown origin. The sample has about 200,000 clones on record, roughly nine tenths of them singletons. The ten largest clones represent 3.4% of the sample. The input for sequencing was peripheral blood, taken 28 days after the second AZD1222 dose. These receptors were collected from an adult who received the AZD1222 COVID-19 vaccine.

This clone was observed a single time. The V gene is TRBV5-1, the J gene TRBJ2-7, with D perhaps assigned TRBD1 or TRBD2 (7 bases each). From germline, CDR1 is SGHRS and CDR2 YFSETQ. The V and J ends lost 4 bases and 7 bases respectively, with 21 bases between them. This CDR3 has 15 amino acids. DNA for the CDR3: TGCGCCAGCAGCGGGGGGGACAGACAGAGTGGTGAGCAGTACTTC. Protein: CASSGGDRQSGEQYF.

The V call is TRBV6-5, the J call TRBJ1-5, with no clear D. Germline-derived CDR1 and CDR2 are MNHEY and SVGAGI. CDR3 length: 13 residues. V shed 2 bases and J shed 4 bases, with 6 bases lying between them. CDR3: CASSYEQNQPQHF. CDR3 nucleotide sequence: TGTGCCAGCAGTTACGAACAGAATCAGCCCCAGCATTTT.

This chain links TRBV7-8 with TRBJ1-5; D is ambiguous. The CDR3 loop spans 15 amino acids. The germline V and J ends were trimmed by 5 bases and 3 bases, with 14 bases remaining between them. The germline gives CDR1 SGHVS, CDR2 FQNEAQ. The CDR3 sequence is CASSSFGRDNQPQHF. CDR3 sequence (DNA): TGTGCCAGCAGCAGTTTCGGTAGGGACAATCAGCCCCAGCATTTT.

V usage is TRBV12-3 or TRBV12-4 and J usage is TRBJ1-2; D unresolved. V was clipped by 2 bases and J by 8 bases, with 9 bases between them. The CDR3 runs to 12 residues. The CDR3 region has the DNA TGTGCCAGCAGTTTAAGAGGGAGGGGCTACACCTTC. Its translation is CASSLRGRGYTF.

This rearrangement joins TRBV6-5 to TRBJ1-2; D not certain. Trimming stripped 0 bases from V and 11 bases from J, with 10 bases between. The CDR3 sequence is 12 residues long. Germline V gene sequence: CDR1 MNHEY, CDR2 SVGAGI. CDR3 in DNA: TGTGCCAGCAGTTACTCGGATGGGTGGTACACCTTC. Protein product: CASSYSDGWYTF.

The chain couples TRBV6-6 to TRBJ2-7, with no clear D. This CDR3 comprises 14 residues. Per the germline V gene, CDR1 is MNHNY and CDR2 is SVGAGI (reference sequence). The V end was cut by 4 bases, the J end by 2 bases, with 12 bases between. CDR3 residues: CASSLTDTAYEQYF. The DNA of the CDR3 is TGTGCCAGCAGTTTAACAGATACCGCCTACGAGCAGTACTTC.

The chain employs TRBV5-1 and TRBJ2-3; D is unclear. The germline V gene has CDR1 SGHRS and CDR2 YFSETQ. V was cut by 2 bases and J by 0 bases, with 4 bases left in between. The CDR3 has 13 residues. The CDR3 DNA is TGCGCCAGCAGCTTCTATAGCACAGATACGCAGTATTTT. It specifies CASSFYSTDTQYF. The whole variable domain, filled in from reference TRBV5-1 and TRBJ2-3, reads KAGVTQTPRYLIKTRGQQVTLSCSPISGHRSVSWYQQTPGQGLQFLFEYFSETQRNKGNFPGRFSGRQFSNSRSEMNVSTLELGDSALYLCASSFYSTDTQYFGPGTRLTVL.

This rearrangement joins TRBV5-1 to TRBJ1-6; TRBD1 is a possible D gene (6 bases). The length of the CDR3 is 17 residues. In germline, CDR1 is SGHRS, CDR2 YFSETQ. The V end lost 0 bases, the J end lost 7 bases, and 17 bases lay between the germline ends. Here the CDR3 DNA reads TGCGCCAGCAGCTTGGATAGGCCTTCCCAGGGGAATTCACCCCTCCACTTT. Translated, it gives CASSLDRPSQGNSPLHF.

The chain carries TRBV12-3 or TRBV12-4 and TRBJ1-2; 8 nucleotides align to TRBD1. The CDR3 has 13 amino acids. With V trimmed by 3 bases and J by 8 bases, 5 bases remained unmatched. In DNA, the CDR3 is TGTGCCAGCAGTTTTCAGGGGGCTGGGGGCTACACCTTC. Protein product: CASSFQGAGGYTF.

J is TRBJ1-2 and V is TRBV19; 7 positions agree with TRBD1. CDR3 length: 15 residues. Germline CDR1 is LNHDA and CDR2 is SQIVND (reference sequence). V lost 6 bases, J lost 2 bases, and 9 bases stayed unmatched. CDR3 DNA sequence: TGTGCCAGTAGATGGGGGGACAGCCCGAACTATGGCTACACCTTC. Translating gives CASRWGDSPNYGYTF.

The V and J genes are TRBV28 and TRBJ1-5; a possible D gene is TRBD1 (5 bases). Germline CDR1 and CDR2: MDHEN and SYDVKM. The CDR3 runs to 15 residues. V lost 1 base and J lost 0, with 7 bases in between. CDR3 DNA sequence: TGTGCCAGCAGTTTATATCAGGGTAGCAATCAGCCCCAGCATTTT. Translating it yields CASSLYQGSNQPQHF.

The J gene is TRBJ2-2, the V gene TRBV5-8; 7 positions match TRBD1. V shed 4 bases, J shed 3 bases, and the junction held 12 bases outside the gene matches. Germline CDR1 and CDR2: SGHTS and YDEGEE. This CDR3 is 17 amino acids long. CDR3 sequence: CASSQTDRATHTGELFF. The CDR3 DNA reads TGTGCCAGCAGCCAAACTGACAGGGCAACTCACACCGGGGAGCTGTTTTTT.

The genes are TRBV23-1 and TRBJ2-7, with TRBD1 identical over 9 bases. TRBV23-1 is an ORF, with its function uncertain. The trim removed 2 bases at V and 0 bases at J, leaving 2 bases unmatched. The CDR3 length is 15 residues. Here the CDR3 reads CASSQGQGHSYEQYF. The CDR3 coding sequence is TGCGCCAGCAGTCAAGGACAGGGGCACTCCTACGAGCAGTACTTC.

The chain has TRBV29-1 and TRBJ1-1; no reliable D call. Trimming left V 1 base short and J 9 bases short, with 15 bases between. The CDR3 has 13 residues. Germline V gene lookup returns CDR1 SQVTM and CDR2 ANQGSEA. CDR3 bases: TGCAGCGTTGAAGGCCGGGCAGAGGTTCAAGCTTTCTTT. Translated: CSVEGRAEVQAFF. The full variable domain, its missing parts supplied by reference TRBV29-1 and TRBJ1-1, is SAVISQKPSRDICQRGTSLTIQCQVDSQVTMMFWYRQQPGQSLTLIATANQGSEATYESGFVIDKFPISRPNLTFSTLTVSNMSPEDSSIYLCSVEGRAEVQAFFGQGTRLTVV.

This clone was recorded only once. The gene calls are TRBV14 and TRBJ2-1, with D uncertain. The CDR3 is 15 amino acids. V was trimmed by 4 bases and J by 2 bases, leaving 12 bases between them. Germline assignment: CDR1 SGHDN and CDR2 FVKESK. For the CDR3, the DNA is TGTGCCAGCAGCCCGTTTTTAGCCCCCTACAATGAGCAGTTCTTC. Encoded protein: CASSPFLAPYNEQFF.

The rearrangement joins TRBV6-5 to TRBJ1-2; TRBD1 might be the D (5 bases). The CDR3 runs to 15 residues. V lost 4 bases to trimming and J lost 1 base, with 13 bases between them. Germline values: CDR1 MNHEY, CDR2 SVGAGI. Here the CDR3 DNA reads TGTGCCAGCAGTTTCTCCCAGGGCCATAACTATGGCTACACCTTC. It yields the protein CASSFSQGHNYGYTF.

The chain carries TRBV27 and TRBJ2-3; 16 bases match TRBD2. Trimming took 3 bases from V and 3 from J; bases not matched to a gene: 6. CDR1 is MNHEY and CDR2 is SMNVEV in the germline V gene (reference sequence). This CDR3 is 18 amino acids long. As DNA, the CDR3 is TGTGCCAGCAGTTTTGGGACTAGCGGGAGGGCTGGAACAGATACGCAGTATTTT. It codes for CASSFGTSGRAGTDTQYF.

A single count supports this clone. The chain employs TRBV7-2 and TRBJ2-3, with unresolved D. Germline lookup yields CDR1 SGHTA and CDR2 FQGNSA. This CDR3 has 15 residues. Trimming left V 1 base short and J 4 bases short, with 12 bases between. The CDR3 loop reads CASSLEQAVADTQYF. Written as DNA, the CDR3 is TGTGCCAGCAGCTTAGAGCAGGCCGTGGCAGATACGCAGTATTTT.

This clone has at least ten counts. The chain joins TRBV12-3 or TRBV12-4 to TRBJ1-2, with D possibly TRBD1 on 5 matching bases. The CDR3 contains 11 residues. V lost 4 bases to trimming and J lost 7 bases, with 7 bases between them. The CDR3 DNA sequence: TGTGCCAGCAGTTCAGGGTTTGGCTACACCTTC. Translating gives CASSSGFGYTF.

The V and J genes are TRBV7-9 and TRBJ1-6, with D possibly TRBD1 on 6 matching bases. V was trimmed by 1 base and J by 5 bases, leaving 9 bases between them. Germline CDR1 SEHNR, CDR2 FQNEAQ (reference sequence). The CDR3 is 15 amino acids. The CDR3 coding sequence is TGTGCCAGCAGCTTAGGGGACACCCATAATTCACCCCTCCACTTT. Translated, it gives CASSLGDTHNSPLHF.

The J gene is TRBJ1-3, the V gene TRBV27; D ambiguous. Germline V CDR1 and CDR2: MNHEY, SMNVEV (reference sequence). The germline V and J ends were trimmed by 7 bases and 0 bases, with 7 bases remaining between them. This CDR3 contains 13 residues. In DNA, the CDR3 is TGTGCCAGCAAACGTGGCTCTGGAAACACCATATATTTT. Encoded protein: CASKRGSGNTIYF.

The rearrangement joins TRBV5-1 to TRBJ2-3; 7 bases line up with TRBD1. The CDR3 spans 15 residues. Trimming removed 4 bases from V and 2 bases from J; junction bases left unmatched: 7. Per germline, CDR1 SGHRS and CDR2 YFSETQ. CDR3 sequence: CASSHSGTATDTQYF. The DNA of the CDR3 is TGCGCCAGCAGCCACTCCGGGACAGCCACAGATACGCAGTATTTT.

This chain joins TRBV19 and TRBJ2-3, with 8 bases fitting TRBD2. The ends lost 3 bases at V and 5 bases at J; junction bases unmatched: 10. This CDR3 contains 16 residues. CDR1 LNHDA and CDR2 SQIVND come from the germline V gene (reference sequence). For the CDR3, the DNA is TGTGCCAGTAGTATGGATGCGGGGGGCGGAAGAGATACGCAGTATTTT. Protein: CASSMDAGGGRDTQYF.

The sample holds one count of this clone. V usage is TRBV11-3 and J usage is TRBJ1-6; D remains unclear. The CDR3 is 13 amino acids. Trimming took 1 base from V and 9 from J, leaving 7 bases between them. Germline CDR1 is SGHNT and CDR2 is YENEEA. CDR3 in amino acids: CASSLVSGSPLHF. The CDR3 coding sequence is TGTGCCAGCAGCTTAGTTTCGGGTTCACCCCTCCACTTT. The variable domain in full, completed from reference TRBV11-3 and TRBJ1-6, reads EAGVVQSPRYKIIEKKQPVAFWCNPISGHNTLYWYLQNLGQGPELLIRYENEEAVDDSQLPKDRFSAERLKGVDSTLKIQPAELGDSAVYLCASSLVSGSPLHFGNGTRLTVT.

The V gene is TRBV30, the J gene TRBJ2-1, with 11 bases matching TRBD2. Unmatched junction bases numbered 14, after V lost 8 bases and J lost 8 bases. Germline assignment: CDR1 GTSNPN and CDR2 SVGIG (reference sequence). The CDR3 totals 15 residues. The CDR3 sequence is CALGIAGGPGDEQFF. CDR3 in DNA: TGTGCCCTCGGTATAGCGGGAGGGCCGGGGGATGAGCAGTTCTTC. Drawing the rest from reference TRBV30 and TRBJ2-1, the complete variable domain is SQTIHQWPATLVQPVGSPLSLECTVEGTSNPNLYWYRQAAGRGLQLLFYSVGIGQISSEVPQNLSASRPQDRQFILSSKKLLLSDSGFYLCALGIAGGPGDEQFFGPGTRLTVL.

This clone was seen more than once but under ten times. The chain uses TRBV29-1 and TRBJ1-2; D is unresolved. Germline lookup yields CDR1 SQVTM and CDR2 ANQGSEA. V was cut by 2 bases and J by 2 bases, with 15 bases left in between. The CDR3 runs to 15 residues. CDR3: CSVELVSTGNYGYTF. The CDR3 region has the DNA TGCAGCGTTGAATTGGTCTCGACGGGGAACTATGGCTACACCTTC.